This is a list of T cell receptor beta chains from one sample in a study of PD-L1 blockade in urothelial cancer. This table comes from immunoSEQ multiplex PCR, and its TCRdb copy is limited to in-frame clones, with some not included. The repertoire holds around 130,000 clones, with about 81% as singletons. The specimen was PBMCs, collected around atezolizumab (anti-PD-L1) treatment. The receptors were sampled from a man aged 45-60 years with urothelial cancer. CDR3s include the opening cysteine and the closing phenylalanine or tryptophan. D genes are given only for firm matches. Expanded clones get a size class; other rows say once, few or many, or leave the size out.

size,V,D,J,length,CDR3,DNA
-,TRBV28,TRBD2,TRBJ2-1,15,CASWDHSGRRNEQFF,TGTGCCAGCTGGGACCATAGCGGGAGGCGCAATGAGCAGTTCTTC
-,TRBV18,TRBD1,TRBJ2-6,20,CASSATTGTGVLPGANVLTF,TGTGCCAGCTCAGCAACTACCGGGACAGGGGTGTTACCTGGGGCCAACGTCCTGACTTTC
few,TRBV10-1,TRBD1,TRBJ2-7,14,CASRDDRGSYEQYF,TGCGCCAGCAGAGATGACAGGGGCTCCTACGAGCAGTACTTC
once,TRBV28,-,TRBJ2-1,12,CASSLRGMGQFF,TGTGCCAGCAGTTTACGAGGGATGGGACAGTTCTTC
-,TRBV4-2,-,TRBJ1-1,14,CASSQELVRPEAFF,TGTGCCAGCAGCCAAGAATTGGTGAGGCCCGAAGCTTTCTTT
few,TRBV5-1,-,TRBJ1-2,13,CASSDRTNYGYTF,TGCGCCAGCAGCGATAGGACAAACTATGGCTACACCTTC
-,TRBV6-5,TRBD1,TRBJ1-5,14,CASSYGQGNQPQHF,TGTGCCAGCAGTTACGGACAGGGCAATCAGCCCCAGCATTTT
-,TRBV5-1,TRBD1,TRBJ2-1,16,CASKLLAGGSYNEQFF,TGCGCCAGCAAACTCCTCGCAGGGGGCTCCTACAATGAGCAGTTCTTC
-,TRBV6-1,TRBD2,TRBJ2-7,12,CASSGGTSEQYF,TGTGCCAGCAGTGGGGGGACTAGCGAGCAGTACTTC
-,TRBV4-1,-,TRBJ2-4,16,CASSQGLQGAKNIQYF,TGCGCCAGCAGCCAGGGACTGCAGGGTGCAAAAAACATTCAGTACTTC
once,TRBV27,TRBD1,TRBJ1-6,15,CASSSGTGVYSPLHF,TGTGCCAGCAGCTCCGGGACAGGTGTTTATTCACCCCTCCACTTT
-,TRBV15,-,TRBJ2-4,14,CATSRDRAKNIQYF,TGTGCCACCAGCAGGGACAGAGCCAAAAACATTCAGTACTTC
-,TRBV4-1,-,TRBJ1-1,17,CASSRRPGVSENTEAFF,TGCGCCAGCAGCCGGCGACCGGGGGTGTCCGAGAACACTGAAGCTTTCTTT
-,TRBV15,-,TRBJ1-1,16,CATSRGGRYGGTEAFF,TGTGCCACCAGCAGAGGGGGCCGCTATGGGGGGACTGAAGCTTTCTTT
-,TRBV30,-,TRBJ2-3,15,CAWRDMGGRTDTQYF,TGTGCCTGGAGAGATATGGGGGGGCGCACAGATACGCAGTATTTT
-,TRBV2,-,TRBJ1-3,12,CASSLTINTIYF,TGTGCCAGCAGTCTGACTATTAACACCATATATTTT
-,TRBV9,TRBD2,TRBJ2-1,14,CASSVDPSGNEQFF,TGTGCCAGCAGCGTTGATCCTAGCGGCAATGAGCAGTTCTTC
-,TRBV28,-,TRBJ1-2,13,CASSRRGGSGYTF,TGTGCCAGCAGCCGTCGGGGAGGGAGCGGCTACACCTTC
-,TRBV28,TRBD1,TRBJ1-4,14,CASSTGQTNEKLFF,TGTGCCAGCAGTACGGGACAGACTAATGAAAAACTGTTTTTT
-,TRBV7-3,TRBD2,TRBJ2-2,19,CASSQNGKLAGGETGELFF,TGTGCCAGCAGCCAAAACGGGAAACTAGCGGGAGGAGAAACCGGGGAGCTGTTTTTT
-,TRBV6-5,TRBD1,TRBJ1-2,13,CASSKTGLSGYTF,TGTGCCAGCAGTAAGACAGGGTTAAGTGGCTACACCTTC
-,TRBV7-9,-,TRBJ1-6,14,CASGQTADNSPLHF,TGTGCCAGCGGTCAAACGGCGGATAATTCACCCCTCCACTTT
-,TRBV7-9,-,TRBJ2-7,15,CASSLATGFSYEQYF,TGTGCCAGCAGCTTAGCTACAGGGTTCTCCTACGAGCAGTACTTC
-,TRBV6-1,TRBD1,TRBJ2-3,15,CASSGGQSSTDTQYF,TGTGCCAGCAGTGGGGGACAGAGTTCCACAGATACGCAGTATTTT
-,TRBV2,TRBD2,TRBJ2-7,13,CASSRDGRGEQYF,TGTGCCAGCAGTAGGGATGGGAGGGGTGAGCAGTACTTC
-,TRBV7-9,-,TRBJ2-2,14,CASSLIGGPGELFF,TGTGCCAGCAGCTTAATCGGTGGGCCCGGGGAGCTGTTTTTT
medium-sized,TRBV27,TRBD1,TRBJ2-7,14,CASSLDRGLYEQYF,TGTGCCAGCAGTTTAGACAGGGGGCTCTACGAGCAGTACTTC
once,TRBV7-7,TRBD2,TRBJ2-7,13,CASSSGGMDEQYF,TGTGCTAGCAGCTCGGGGGGGATGGACGAGCAGTACTTC